The sequence of this T cell receptor (beta chain) was determined in a study of monozygotic twins with inflammatory bowel disease. One entry per CDR3 protein, without DNA, is what TCRdb gives after re-calling the 5' RACE reads. This repertoire includes fewer than 550,000 distinct CDR3 sequences. This CDR3 has 18 residues. CDR1 and CDR2 (germline): LGHNA, YNFKEQ. What was sequenced was blood. This TCR came from a human donor with ulcerative colitis or Crohn's disease, or a healthy co-twin of an affected twin (not recorded which). J is TRBJ1-4 and V is TRBV4-2. This chain's CDR3 is CASSQDMRADATNEKLFF.